Below, 32 T cell receptor beta chains from the same sample are listed, as sequenced in a study of control samples from healthy donors and cancer patients. Sequencing used immunoSEQ multiplex PCR; TCRdb keeps in-frame clones, though not all of them. Found here are about 63,000 clones, roughly 86% of them singletons; the top ten hold roughly 13%. Sequencing was done on a sample of PBMCs. The receptors derive from a woman aged 60-75 years with lung cancer.

The V and J genes are TRBV5-1 and TRBJ2-5, with 8 bases lining up with TRBD1. Germline V gene data show CDR1 as SGHRS and CDR2 as YFSETQ. This CDR3 spans 15 amino acids. V lost 4 bases, J lost 1 base, and 6 bases stayed unmatched. The CDR3 sequence is CASSPDRVGQETQYF. The CDR3 nucleotides are TGCGCCAGCAGCCCGGACAGGGTAGGCCAAGAGACCCAGTACTTC.

The J gene is TRBJ1-2, the V gene TRBV7-9; D uncertain. Germline V CDR1 and CDR2: SEHNR, FQNEAQ (reference sequence). The CDR3 extends over 13 amino acids. Trimming took 5 bases from V and 4 from J, leaving 11 bases between them. Written as DNA, the CDR3 is TGTGCCAGCAGCCCGGACGGCAGCTATGGCTACACCTTC. Translation gives CASSPDGSYGYTF.

This chain connects TRBV7-8 to TRBJ2-7, with TRBD2 matching 7 bases. Unmatched junction bases numbered 12, after V lost 4 bases and J lost 6 bases. This CDR3 has 15 residues. Germline-derived CDR1 and CDR2 are SGHVS and FQNEAQ. In DNA form, the CDR3 reads TGTGCCAGCAGCTCCGGGGACTATTTAGGTGCCGAGCAGTACTTC. It specifies CASSSGDYLGAEQYF.

The chain is built from TRBV10-3 and TRBJ1-1; D may be TRBD1 (5 bases). The CDR3 consists of 12 residues. Trimming removed 2 bases at V and 11 bases at J, with 12 bases between. Germline V gene data show CDR1 as ENHRY and CDR2 as SYGVKD. CDR3 in DNA: TGTGCCATCAGTGAGATAGGGACCGGGGCTTTCTTT. Its protein product is CAISEIGTGAFF.

This clone occurred once. The chain links TRBV10-2 to TRBJ2-1; D may match TRBD1 or TRBD2 (6 bases each). Germline-derived CDR1 and CDR2 are WSHSY and SAAADI. The germline V and J ends were trimmed by 8 bases and 5 bases, with 13 bases remaining between them. The CDR3 consists of 13 residues. The DNA for the CDR3 is TGCGCCAGCCGGACGGGGGCCCACAATGAGCAGTTCTTC. Translating gives CASRTGAHNEQFF.

V gene TRBV3-1 (or the pseudogene TRBV3-2) combines with J gene TRBJ1-6, with D unclear. CDR1 is LGHDT, CDR2 YNNKEL, per germline (reference sequence). The CDR3 runs to 13 residues. V was shortened by 1 base and J by 8 bases, with 6 bases between the two germline ends. CDR3 nucleotides: TGTGCCAGCAGCCAAGGGCGGCATTCACCCCTCCACTTT. Translating it yields CASSQGRHSPLHF.

The chain uses TRBV9 and TRBJ2-7; the match to TRBD1 covers 7 bases. Germline V gene lookup returns CDR1 SGDLS and CDR2 YYNGEE. Trimming took 4 bases from V and 2 from J; bases not matched to a gene: 6. The CDR3 runs to 14 residues. Here the CDR3 reads CASSPGQATYEQYF. The DNA for the CDR3 is TGTGCCAGCAGCCCTGGACAGGCCACCTACGAGCAGTACTTC.

V usage is TRBV19 and J usage is TRBJ1-2, with D unclear. V lost 4 bases, J lost 2 bases, and 14 bases lay in between. The CDR3 totals 15 residues. The V gene's germline CDR1 is LNHDA and CDR2 SQIVND (reference sequence). DNA of the CDR3: TGTGCCAGTAGTACGACGTGGAGGGCCAACTATGGCTACACCTTC. Translating it yields CASSTTWRANYGYTF. The full variable domain, rest sourced from reference TRBV19 and TRBJ1-2, is DGGITQSPKYLFRKEGQNVTLSCEQNLNHDAMYWYRQDPGQGLRLIYYSQIVNDFQKGDIAEGYSVSREKKESFPLTVTSAQKNPTAFYLCASSTTWRANYGYTFGSGTRLTVV.

The chain combines TRBV29-1 with TRBJ2-7; 9 positions match TRBD1. This CDR3 comprises 12 residues. V was clipped by 7 bases and J by 0 bases; unmatched bases: 1. Germline values: CDR1 SQVTM, CDR2 ANQGSEA. Here the CDR3 reads CSGQGDSYEQYF. The CDR3 nucleotides are TGCAGCGGACAGGGGGACTCCTACGAGCAGTACTTC.

In DNA, the CDR3 is TGTGCCAGCAGTGAATTCAGGATGGCGGGGGAGACCCAGTACTTC. Translating it yields CASSEFRMAGETQYF. The rearrangement uses TRBV2 and TRBJ2-5; the D gene is possibly TRBD2 (6 bases). The V gene's germline CDR1 is SNHLY and CDR2 FYNNEI. The V end was cut by 2 bases, the J end by 5 bases, with 15 bases between. The CDR3 totals 15 residues.

This chain links TRBV7-3 with TRBJ1-2; 9 bases fit TRBD1. CDR1 and CDR2 (germline): SGHTA, FQGTGA. There are 13 residues in the CDR3. Germline trimming cut 8 bases from V and 6 bases from J; bases unmatched to any gene: 7. CDR3 bases: TGTGCCAGCGCACTGAGGGACAGGGATGGCTACACCTTC. It specifies CASALRDRDGYTF.

The V and J genes are TRBV24-1 and TRBJ2-6; D tentatively reads TRBD1 or TRBD2 (5 bases each). The CDR3 has 18 amino acids. The germline V gene encodes CDR1 KGHDR and CDR2 SFDVKD. V lost 1 base and J 0 bases, leaving 12 bases between the germline ends. The CDR3 region is CATSDLMGRPSGANVLTF. CDR3 DNA sequence: TGTGCCACCAGTGATTTAATGGGACGGCCCTCTGGGGCCAACGTCCTGACTTTC.

The chain combines TRBV7-3 with TRBJ2-7; maybe TRBD1 (6 bases). Trimming took off 8 bases at V and 3 bases at J, with 23 bases between the two ends. Germline V CDR1 and CDR2: SGHTA, FQGTGA. This CDR3 is built from 16 residues. The CDR3 bases are TGTGCCAGCCTTAAGGGGGATGGCAGGGTCGTCTACGAGCAGTACTTC. Translation: CASLKGDGRVVYEQYF.

The chain has TRBV24-1 and TRBJ2-1, with 8 bases matching TRBD2. With V trimmed by 4 bases and J by 0 bases, 7 bases remained unmatched. This CDR3 has 17 amino acids. Germline-derived CDR1 and CDR2 are KGHDR and SFDVKD. In DNA, the CDR3 is TGTGCCACCAGTGACAGGAGCGGGAGAACCTCCTACAATGAGCAGTTCTTC. It encodes CATSDRSGRTSYNEQFF.

This chain's CDR3 is CASSLWRGLAGWSDEQFF. CDR3 DNA: TGTGCCAGCAGCTTATGGCGAGGGCTAGCGGGATGGTCCGATGAGCAGTTCTTC. The chain links TRBV7-9 to TRBJ2-1; 9 nucleotides agree with TRBD2. CDR1 is SEHNR and CDR2 is FQNEAQ in the germline V gene (reference sequence). The V and J ends lost 2 bases and 8 bases, in that order; junction bases with no gene match: 16. This CDR3 contains 18 residues.

The chain employs TRBV6-5 and TRBJ2-7, with 8 bases that match TRBD2. The CDR3 covers 15 residues. Germline V CDR1 and CDR2: MNHEY, SVGAGI. After removal of 0 bases from V and 2 bases from J, the junction contained 3 bases not matched to a gene. The CDR3 nucleotides are TGTGCCAGCAGTTACTCGGCGGGGGGAACCTACGAGCAGTACTTC. Its protein is CASSYSAGGTYEQYF.

This clone has only one observation. This rearrangement joins TRBV9 to TRBJ2-4, with a weak D call TRBD1 (5 bases). Germline V gene lookup returns CDR1 SGDLS and CDR2 YYNGEE. CDR3 size: 13 residues. Trimming cost V 0 bases and J 7 bases, with 8 bases left between them. CDR3 bases: TGTGCCAGCAGCGTAGAGGGGTCGAACATTCAGTACTTC. This codes for CASSVEGSNIQYF.

This sequence joins TRBV5-1 and TRBJ1-1, with TRBD1 identical over 7 bases. The CDR3 consists of 14 residues. V dropped 3 bases and J dropped 6; count of bases not matched to a gene: 8. CDR1 SGHRS and CDR2 YFSETQ come from the germline V gene. CDR3 sequence (DNA): TGCGCCAGCAGCTGGATCCAGGGGGGCGCTGAAGCTTTCTTT. It is translated as CASSWIQGGAEAFF.

The V call is TRBV2, the J call TRBJ1-5; 10 bases map to TRBD1. The CDR3 sequence is 15 residues long. After removal of 5 bases from V and 7 bases from J, the junction contained 8 bases not matched to a gene. Looked up from germline, CDR1 is SNHLY and CDR2 is FYNNEI. In DNA, the CDR3 is TGTGCCAGCAGTAGGGACAGGGGTGAAGGACAGCCCCAGCATTTT. Encoded protein: CASSRDRGEGQPQHF. Combining the CDR3 with reference TRBV2 and TRBJ1-5 gives the whole variable domain EPEVTQTPSHQVTQMGQEVILRCVPISNHLYFYWYRQILGQKVEFLVSFYNNEISEKSEIFDDQFSVERPDGSNFTLKIRSTKLEDSAMYFCASSRDRGEGQPQHFGDGTRLSIL.

The J gene is TRBJ1-1, the V gene TRBV7-3, with a tentative D call TRBD1 (5 bases). V lost 5 bases and J 6 bases, leaving 13 bases between the germline ends. In germline, CDR1 is SGHTA, CDR2 FQGTGA. CDR3 length: 13 amino acids. This CDR3 is CASSVGTLAEAFF. CDR3 in DNA: TGTGCCAGCAGCGTAGGGACCCTGGCTGAAGCTTTCTTT.

This rearrangement joins TRBV19 to TRBJ2-4; 7 nucleotides line up with TRBD2. V gave up 6 bases and J gave up 6 bases; unmatched junction bases: 8. Germline V lookup: CDR1 LNHDA, CDR2 SQIVND (reference sequence). The CDR3 consists of 14 residues. The CDR3 DNA follows: TGTGCCAGTAGATCTACGGGGAGGGGAAACATTCAGTACTTC. Translating it yields CASRSTGRGNIQYF. Complete variable domain (other parts from reference TRBV19 and TRBJ2-4): DGGITQSPKYLFRKEGQNVTLSCEQNLNHDAMYWYRQDPGQGLRLIYYSQIVNDFQKGDIAEGYSVSREKKESFPLTVTSAQKNPTAFYLCASRSTGRGNIQYFGAGTRLSVL.

The chain combines TRBV5-1 with TRBJ1-4, with D unresolved. Per the germline V gene, CDR1 is SGHRS and CDR2 is YFSETQ. V lost 1 base and J lost 8, with 15 bases in between. The CDR3 runs to 15 residues. The CDR3 nucleotides are TGCGCCAGCAGCTTGTCAGACGCCCCTGGGGAAAAACTGTTTTTT. Its protein is CASSLSDAPGEKLFF.

The chain couples TRBV11-3 to TRBJ1-6; D gene uncertain. Germline V gene lookup returns CDR1 SGHNT and CDR2 YENEEA. Trimming removed 0 bases at V and 6 bases at J, with 3 bases between. The CDR3 consists of 13 residues. The CDR3 region has the DNA TGTGCCAGCAGCTTAGAGGCTAATTCACCCCTCCACTTT. It specifies CASSLEANSPLHF.

The genes are TRBV9 and TRBJ1-4, with D hard to call. Germline CDR1 reads SGDLS; CDR2 reads YYNGEE. The V and J ends lost 0 bases and 6 bases respectively, with 9 bases between them. CDR3 length equals 14 residues. The CDR3 bases are TGTGCCAGCAGCGTAGGGTATGGAGATGAAAAACTGTTTTTT. Translation: CASSVGYGDEKLFF.

The genes are TRBV10-3 and TRBJ1-5; D may be TRBD1 (6 bases). Germline V lookup: CDR1 ENHRY, CDR2 SYGVKD. The V and J ends lost 0 bases and 2 bases respectively, with 17 bases between them. This CDR3 has 18 residues. Here the CDR3 DNA reads TGTGCCATCAGTGAGTCGATAGTAGCGGGGGCAGGCAATCAGCCCCAGCATTTT. It is translated as CAISESIVAGAGNQPQHF.

This clone occurred a few times. The genes are TRBV6-5 and TRBJ2-7, with D possibly TRBD2 on 6 matching bases. V lost 0 bases, J lost 6 bases, and 15 bases lay in between. Germline V gene sequence: CDR1 MNHEY, CDR2 SVGAGI. This CDR3 has 15 residues. In DNA form, the CDR3 reads TGTGCCAGCAGTTACTCGGGGGGAGTGGATCGCGAGCAGTACTTC. This gives the protein CASSYSGGVDREQYF.

The rearrangement joins TRBV30 to TRBJ2-3; D is undetermined. This CDR3 is 14 amino acids long. Trimming shortened V by 2 bases and J by 2 bases, and 11 bases separated the two germline ends. Germline lookup yields CDR1 GTSNPN and CDR2 SVGIG (reference sequence). CDR3 nucleotides: TGTGCCTGGAGTTTAGGTGGGAACACAGATACGCAGTATTTT. Translating it yields CAWSLGGNTDTQYF.

This clone was recorded a few times. This sequence joins TRBV7-8 and TRBJ1-2, with a weak D call TRBD1 (5 bases). Germline CDR1 is SGHVS and CDR2 is FQNEAQ. Trimming took off 5 bases at V and 4 bases at J, with 14 bases between the two ends. CDR3 length: 14 amino acids. The CDR3 loop is CASSLDSQLYGYTF. CDR3 nucleotide sequence: TGTGCCAGCAGCCTCGACAGCCAACTCTATGGCTACACCTTC. The full variable domain, in which reference TRBV7-8 and TRBJ1-2 provide the parts outside the CDR3, is GAGVSQSPRYKVAKRGQDVALRCDPISGHVSLFWYQQALGQGPEFLTYFQNEAQLDKSGLPSDRFFAERPEGSVSTLKIQRTQQEDSAVYLCASSLDSQLYGYTFGSGTRLTVV.

The chain combines TRBV28 with TRBJ2-7, with D possibly being TRBD1 (6 bases). Trimming took 6 bases from V and 3 from J, leaving 12 bases between them. The germline V gene has CDR1 MDHEN and CDR2 SYDVKM. This CDR3 spans 13 amino acids. In DNA, the CDR3 is TGTGCCAGCAGCCCTGGACAGAGCTACGAGCAGTACTTC. Encoded protein: CASSPGQSYEQYF.

The CDR3 coding sequence is TGTGCCAGCAGCCAAAGTCTAGGGACCCAGTACTTC. This codes for CASSQSLGTQYF. The rearrangement links TRBV5-6 to TRBJ2-5; D remains ambiguous. V lost 4 bases and J lost 7, with 11 bases in between. Germline loops: CDR1 SGHDT, CDR2 YYEEEE. The CDR3 contains 12 residues.

V gene TRBV15 combines with J gene TRBJ1-6; D unresolved. Trimming left V 0 bases short and J 8 bases short, with 17 bases between. Germline values: CDR1 LNHNV, CDR2 YYDKDF (reference sequence). The CDR3 is 17 amino acids. In nucleotides, the CDR3 is TGTGCCACCAGCAGAGATCGCATGTGGGGTCCAGATTCACCCCTCCACTTT. This codes for CATSRDRMWGPDSPLHF.

The rearrangement joins TRBV6-5 to TRBJ1-4, with 10 bases that match TRBD1. Germline loops: CDR1 MNHEY, CDR2 SVGAGI. The V gene end was trimmed by 5 bases and the J gene end by 5 bases; junction bases not matched to a gene: 5. The CDR3 has 15 residues. CDR3 in amino acids: CASSRQGALNEKLFF. The CDR3 bases are TGTGCCAGCAGTCGACAGGGGGCATTGAATGAAAAACTGTTTTTT.